This T cell receptor beta chain was observed in a study of T cells in Graves' hyperthyroidism and ophthalmopathy. Regarding the study as a whole: Before onset, by a median of around 6.1 months, the model predicted ophthalmopathy. Most thyroid clonotypes with frequency above 0.001 were detected in blood.

Pregnant or lactating patients were excluded, as were those with uncontrolled infection or other autoimmune disease. Amplified TCR beta CDR3 regions derived from RNA transcripts. First-round RT-PCR targeting the TCR CDR3 was performed with the HTBI primer set. Each CDR3 protein is one row after TCRdb ran MiXCR on the multiplex PCR reads. The sample consists of about 500,000 distinct CDR3 sequences, over 35% of them appearing once. This clonotype was seen at least ten times. The antigen is undetermined. J lost 7 bases, V lost 6 bases, and 5 bases had no gene match. This CDR3 has 13 amino acids. Germline CDR1 reads SNHLY; CDR2 reads FYNNEI.

The sequence derives from an adult woman with Graves' disease, either hyperthyroidism or ophthalmopathy (not recorded which). The chain recombines TRBV2 with TRBJ1-5; TRBD1 matches at 8 bases. The source material was peripheral blood or thyroid tissue (not recorded which). The CDR3 nucleotides are TGTGCCAGCAGAGGACAGGGAGGACAGCCCCAGCATTTT. This gives the protein CASRGQGGQPQHF.